Here is one T cell receptor (beta chain) with its context. TCRdb's table, derived via immunoSEQ multiplex PCR, lists solely in-frame clones and lacks some. The top ten clones hold roughly 20% of a sample with 50,000 or so clones, roughly 85% of them seen once. This entry comes from a study of OX40 agonist ivuxolimab in advanced cancers. Germline V gene data show CDR1 as MGHRA and CDR2 as YSYEKL. V was clipped by 8 bases and J by 4 bases, with 11 bases between them. The CDR3 sequence is 12 residues long. This sequence joins TRBV4-1 and TRBJ1-1; D uncertain. Specimen: CD4+ or CD8+ T cells sorted from blood, collected in a trial of the OX40 agonist ivuxolimab. The clonotype comes from an adult with an advanced solid tumor such as melanoma, head and neck, liver or kidney cancer. CDR3 amino acids: CASVGGSTEAFF. In nucleotides, the CDR3 is TGCGCCAGCGTCGGAGGGTCCACTGAAGCTTTCTTT.